This TCR beta chain was sequenced in a study of identical twins. This CDR3 has 14 residues. V trimming: 1 base; J trimming: 5 bases; junction bases outside the gene matches: 4. Germline-derived CDR1 and CDR2 are SGDLS and YYNGEE. In this sample, this clonotype turned up many times. In TCRdb, the 5' RACE reads were re-called with MiXCR into one record per CDR3 protein. In the table there are 690,000 or so distinct CDR3 sequences, 6% to 6.5% of which are singletons. Sequenced sample: naive T cells sorted from blood. The chain recombines TRBV9 with TRBJ2-5, with 8 positions matching TRBD2. This TCR derives from a man younger than 35 in good health. The CDR3 spells CASSVTGLAETQYF. The CDR3 region has the DNA TGTGCCAGCAGCGTAACCGGACTAGCTGAGACCCAGTACTTC.